The 11 T cell receptor beta chains in this list originate from one sample, sequenced in a study of cytomegalovirus exposure and HLA in healthy donors (dated by TCRdb to about 2017). Receptor amplification or capture employed the immunoSEQ multiplex PCR assay. For the multiplex PCR, a mixture combining 60 forward primers for TCR Vbeta segments and 13 reverse primers for TCR Jbeta segments was used. Drawn from immuneACCESS, this table holds only the in-frame rearrangements with V and J called that TCRdb kept. Clones are partly lost; checked studies trace under half to an unresolved V gene and leave the rest unexplained. This sample comprises 200,000 to 250,000 clones, 85% to 90% of them detected only once. The top ten constitute around 1.4% of the sample. The sequenced sample consisted of PBMCs. The receptors here all came from a human donor in good health.

The chain employs TRBV7-2 and TRBJ1-6; D not certain. Trimming took off 5 bases at V and 7 bases at J, with 6 bases between the two ends. Germline V CDR1 and CDR2: SGHTA, FQGNSA. The CDR3 consists of 12 residues. The CDR3 loop reads CASSRGNSPLHF. CDR3 in DNA: TGTGCCAGCAGCCGCGGGAATTCACCCCTCCACTTT.

The rearrangement joins TRBV9 to TRBJ2-1; no clear D. V was trimmed by 0 bases and J by 6 bases, leaving 10 bases between them. This CDR3 is built from 14 residues. Germline V CDR1 and CDR2: SGDLS, YYNGEE. CDR3 DNA sequence: TGTGCCAGCAGCGTAGGTGGCTTGGCCAATGAGCAGTTCTTC. The encoded protein is CASSVGGLANEQFF.

CDR3 amino acids: CASSLVSPLSGANVLTF. The CDR3 DNA reads TGCGCCAGCAGCTTGGTTAGTCCCCTCTCTGGGGCCAACGTCCTGACTTTC. The rearrangement links TRBV5-1 to TRBJ2-6; D remains ambiguous. The CDR3 has 17 residues. CDR1 and CDR2 from the germline V gene are SGHRS and YFSETQ. Trimming cost V 0 bases and J 0 bases, with 10 bases left between them.

The chain joins TRBV2 to TRBJ2-5, with 8 nucleotides matching TRBD1. Germline V gene lookup returns CDR1 SNHLY and CDR2 FYNNEI. V trimming: 6 bases; J trimming: 1 base; junction bases outside the gene matches: 4. The CDR3 is made up of 14 amino acids. Here the CDR3 DNA reads TGTGCCAGCAGAGAGGACAGGGCCCAAGAGACCCAGTACTTC. It translates to CASREDRAQETQYF. Supplemented by reference TRBV2 and TRBJ2-5, the full variable domain reads EPEVTQTPSHQVTQMGQEVILRCVPISNHLYFYWYRQILGQKVEFLVSFYNNEISEKSEIFDDQFSVERPDGSNFTLKIRSTKLEDSAMYFCASREDRAQETQYFGPGTRLLVL.

This clone was seen a single time. The V call is TRBV29-1, the J call TRBJ2-5; tentative D call: TRBD1 (5 bases). This CDR3 region has 11 residues. Germline lookup yields CDR1 SQVTM and CDR2 ANQGSEA. The germline V and J ends were trimmed by 5 bases and 5 bases, with 9 bases remaining between them. CDR3 coding DNA: TGCAGCGTTCAGGGTCCGGAGACCCAGTACTTC. Translating gives CSVQGPETQYF.

The chain couples TRBV27 to TRBJ2-3; TRBD2 agrees at 11 bases. This CDR3 is built from 18 residues. Per germline, CDR1 MNHEY and CDR2 SMNVEV (reference sequence). V lost 2 bases and J lost 0; bases outside the gene matches: 7. CDR3 amino acids: CASSLRLAGGQSTDTQYF. As DNA, the CDR3 is TGTGCCAGCAGTTTAAGGCTAGCGGGAGGACAAAGCACAGATACGCAGTATTTT.

This rearrangement joins TRBV7-8 to TRBJ2-5; TRBD2 agrees at 7 bases. Germline V gives CDR1 SGHVS, CDR2 FQNEAQ. The CDR3 covers 12 residues. Trimming removed 2 bases from V and 6 bases from J; junction bases left unmatched: 0. Written as DNA, the CDR3 is TGTGCCAGCAGCTTAAGCGGGAAGACCCAGTACTTC. It encodes CASSLSGKTQYF.

The chain uses TRBV13 and TRBJ1-5; 8 nucleotides align to TRBD1. The V segment lost 0 bases and the J segment 2 bases; nucleotides outside the gene matches: 6. Germline assignment: CDR1 PRHDT and CDR2 FYEKMQ (reference sequence). The CDR3 contains 17 residues. CDR3 in amino acids: CASSLGRGRGGNQPQHF. For the CDR3, the DNA is TGTGCCAGCAGCTTAGGCAGGGGGCGAGGGGGCAATCAGCCCCAGCATTTT.

This chain joins TRBV6-5 and TRBJ2-7, with D possibly matching TRBD2 (5 bases). CDR3 size: 16 residues. Trimming left V 0 bases short and J 3 bases short, with 15 bases between. Germline lookup yields CDR1 MNHEY and CDR2 SVGAGI. In DNA form, the CDR3 reads TGTGCCAGCAGTTACTCGACCTCTAGCAGATACTACGAGCAGTACTTC. This translates into CASSYSTSSRYYEQYF.

The V gene is TRBV10-3, the J gene TRBJ1-5; no definite D call. CDR3 length: 14 residues. V was clipped by 3 bases and J by 0 bases, with 6 bases between them. Germline values: CDR1 ENHRY, CDR2 SYGVKD. CDR3 amino acids: CAISDIPSNQPQHF. CDR3 DNA sequence: TGTGCCATCAGTGATATTCCTAGCAATCAGCCCCAGCATTTT.

This chain uses TRBV18 with TRBJ2-3; the D is unclear. Germline assignment: CDR1 KGHSH and CDR2 LQKENI. Trimming cost V 6 bases and J 6 bases, with 10 bases left between them. The CDR3 runs 12 residues. The CDR3 sequence is CASSPKRDTQYF. The CDR3 nucleotides are TGTGCCAGCTCTCCCAAACGGGATACGCAGTATTTT.